The 32 T cell receptor beta chains given below trace back to one sample, sequenced in a study of graft-versus-host responses after intestinal transplantation. TCRdb's table, derived via immunoSEQ multiplex PCR, lists solely in-frame clones and lacks some. The repertoire holds some 77,000 clones, with 92% as singletons. This specimen consisted of PBMCs, obtained 98 days after intestinal transplantation. These receptors all come from a human patient who received an intestinal transplant, so some T cells may come from the graft donor.

This chain uses TRBV6-5 with TRBJ2-1; 9 nucleotides line up with TRBD2. The J segment lost 7 bases and the V segment lost 6 bases, leaving 7 bases of the junction unmatched. Germline V CDR1 and CDR2: MNHEY, SVGAGI. The CDR3 is 14 residues long. The CDR3 DNA reads TGTGCCAGCAGCCCGGCGGGAGGGGGTAATGAGCAGTTCTTC. Its translation: CASSPAGGGNEQFF.

The CDR3 DNA is TGTGCCAGCAGCGAGGTTGTTCAGCCCCAGCATTTT. As protein: CASSEVVQPQHF. This chain connects TRBV6-9 to TRBJ1-5, with D hard to call. The CDR3 is 12 residues long. Germline values: CDR1 MNHGY, CDR2 SVAAGI. Deletions cut 6 bases from V and 6 bases from J, with 9 bases between.

The rearrangement joins TRBV6-5 to TRBJ2-7; D remains ambiguous. The germline CDR1 and CDR2 sequences are MNHEY and SVGAGI. CDR3 length equals 12 residues. V lost 5 bases to trimming and J lost 3 bases, with 8 bases between them. CDR3 residues: CASSPKRYEQYF. CDR3 nucleotide sequence: TGTGCCAGCAGTCCAAAGCGCTACGAGCAGTACTTC.

This clone appeared once. Other DNA sequences in this specimen translate into the identical CDR3. This chain joins TRBV11-3 and TRBJ2-2, with 7 bases fitting TRBD1. This CDR3 spans 14 amino acids. V dropped 5 bases and J dropped 5; count of bases not matched to a gene: 5. Germline CDR1 is SGHNT and CDR2 is YENEEA. The CDR3 sequence: CASSLGGGTGELFF. Here the CDR3 DNA reads TGTGCCAGCAGCCTAGGGGGCGGTACCGGGGAGCTGTTTTTT.

The chain has TRBV11-2 and TRBJ2-7; D gene ambiguous. The V end was cut by 3 bases, the J end by 2 bases, with 8 bases between. The CDR3 consists of 13 residues. The germline gives CDR1 SGHAT, CDR2 FQNNGV. CDR3 bases: TGTGCCAGCAGCTTCAGGAGCACCTACGAGCAGTACTTC. Protein sequence: CASSFRSTYEQYF.

The chain is built from TRBV7-8 and TRBJ2-1; no reliable D call. The ends were cut back, 1 base at V and 8 bases at J, with 24 bases in the middle. The CDR3 has 18 amino acids. The germline gives CDR1 SGHVS, CDR2 FQNEAQ. CDR3 protein: CASSLEKGFGNRQYEQFF. CDR3 nucleotide sequence: TGTGCCAGCAGCTTAGAGAAAGGGTTTGGAAATCGACAATATGAGCAGTTCTTC.

The chain is built from TRBV27 and TRBJ1-5, with a possible D match to TRBD1 (5 bases). CDR1 MNHEY and CDR2 SMNVEV come from the germline V gene (reference sequence). The CDR3 is made up of 14 amino acids. Trimming removed 6 bases from V and 6 bases from J, with 15 bases in between. For the CDR3, the DNA is TGTGCCAGCAGACCGGGGGGTGCAGTTCAGCCCCAGCATTTT. Encoded protein: CASRPGGAVQPQHF.

This sequence joins TRBV5-5 and TRBJ2-1, with unresolved D. The CDR3 extends over 14 amino acids. Germline CDR1 SGHKS, CDR2 YYEKEE (reference sequence). The germline V and J ends were trimmed by 6 bases and 7 bases, with 17 bases remaining between them. The CDR3 region has the DNA TGTGCCAGCAAGCAAGTCTTATCAGGTAATGAGCAGTTCTTC. Its translation is CASKQVLSGNEQFF.

The rearrangement links TRBV6-6 to TRBJ2-3; TRBD2 matches 9 bases. The CDR3 runs to 14 residues. The germline CDR1 and CDR2 sequences are MNHNY and SVGAGI (reference sequence). The ends lost 5 bases at V and 2 bases at J; junction bases unmatched: 2. CDR3 bases: TGTGCCAGCAGTAAGCGGGGGGACACAGATACGCAGTATTTT. Translated: CASSKRGDTDTQYF.

The chain is built from TRBV7-3 and TRBJ2-3; D uncertain. The V end lost 2 bases, the J end lost 0 bases, and 9 bases lay between the germline ends. Per germline, CDR1 SGHTA and CDR2 FQGTGA. CDR3 length: 15 residues. The CDR3 region has the DNA TGTGCCAGCAGCTTAGGACCCACGAGCACAGATACGCAGTATTTT. Protein sequence: CASSLGPTSTDTQYF.

The chain uses TRBV7-9 and TRBJ2-3, with TRBD1 matching 9 bases. The ends lost 5 bases at V and 1 base at J; junction bases unmatched: 7. The CDR3 totals 16 residues. From germline, CDR1 is SEHNR and CDR2 FQNEAQ (reference sequence). The chain's CDR3 is CASSPRGDRGTDTQYF. The CDR3, as DNA: TGTGCCAGCAGCCCTAGGGGGGACAGGGGCACAGATACGCAGTATTTT.

This chain links TRBV10-2 with TRBJ2-7, with 7 positions matching TRBD2. V shed 6 bases, J shed 4 bases, and the junction held 18 bases outside the gene matches. The CDR3 sequence is 17 residues long. The germline V gene has CDR1 WSHSY and CDR2 SAAADI. CDR3 region: CASRGRVRDSGGYEQYF. The CDR3 nucleotides are TGCGCCAGCAGGGGGAGGGTTCGCGACTCCGGTGGTTACGAGCAGTACTTC.

The V call is TRBV29-1, the J call TRBJ1-1; D remains ambiguous. The CDR3 runs to 12 residues. V lost 1 base, J lost 6 bases, and 9 bases lay in between. The V gene's germline CDR1 is SQVTM and CDR2 ANQGSEA. CDR3 amino acids: CSVEVPSSEAFF. The CDR3 DNA reads as TGCAGCGTTGAAGTACCGAGCTCTGAAGCTTTCTTT.

The V gene is TRBV27, the J gene TRBJ1-1; 7 nucleotides agree with TRBD1. V shed 6 bases, J shed 7 bases, and the junction held 8 bases outside the gene matches. Looked up from germline, CDR1 is MNHEY and CDR2 is SMNVEV (reference sequence). This CDR3 has 13 residues. As DNA, the CDR3 is TGTGCCAGCAGCCATGGGACAGCCCATGAAGCTTTCTTT. Its translation is CASSHGTAHEAFF.

This clone showed up just a few times. This chain uses TRBV2 with TRBJ2-7; D not resolved. This CDR3 comprises 13 residues. The V and J ends lost 1 base and 4 bases respectively, with 8 bases between them. From germline, CDR1 is SNHLY and CDR2 FYNNEI. Here the CDR3 reads CASSEGLMYEQYF. The DNA for the CDR3 is TGTGCCAGCAGTGAAGGTCTGATGTACGAGCAGTACTTC.

This clone was found once. The chain is built from TRBV4-2 and TRBJ2-3; D not certain. Germline values: CDR1 LGHNA, CDR2 YNFKEQ. V lost 4 bases to trimming and J lost 8 bases, with 10 bases between them. This CDR3 spans 12 amino acids. The CDR3 reads CASSPDRVTQYF. The CDR3 bases are TGTGCCAGCAGCCCAGACCGGGTTACGCAGTATTTT.

This CDR3 reads CASSPSQGSGANVLTF. The CDR3 DNA reads as TGTGCCAGCAGCCCATCCCAGGGCTCTGGGGCCAACGTCCTGACTTTC. The chain has TRBV27 and TRBJ2-6, with D possibly being TRBD1 (5 bases). V shed 6 bases and J shed 0 bases, with 12 bases lying between them. Germline-derived CDR1 and CDR2 are MNHEY and SMNVEV (reference sequence). CDR3 length equals 16 residues.

V gene TRBV21-1 combines with J gene TRBJ1-5. TRBV21-1 is noted as a pseudogene. CDR3 length: 17 amino acids. The CDR3 protein is CASSKGALRVNNQPQHF. The CDR3 DNA follows: TGTGCCAGCAGCAAAGGAGCCCTAAGGGTTAACAATCAGCCCCAGCATTTT.

The rearrangement joins TRBV19 to TRBJ2-1, with TRBD2 identical over 13 bases. Germline assignment: CDR1 LNHDA and CDR2 SQIVND (reference sequence). With V trimmed by 1 base and J by 8 bases, 5 bases remained unmatched. The CDR3 totals 16 residues. The CDR3: CASSIARTSGSHEQFF. The CDR3 region has the DNA TGTGCCAGTAGTATAGCCCGGACTAGCGGGAGCCATGAGCAGTTCTTC. The whole variable domain, filled in from reference TRBV19 and TRBJ2-1, reads DGGITQSPKYLFRKEGQNVTLSCEQNLNHDAMYWYRQDPGQGLRLIYYSQIVNDFQKGDIAEGYSVSREKKESFPLTVTSAQKNPTAFYLCASSIARTSGSHEQFFGPGTRLTVL.

The table lists this clone with a few counts. Here the CDR3 reads CASSLRGGTGELFF. DNA of the CDR3: TGTGCCAGCAGCTTACGGGGGGGGACCGGGGAGCTGTTTTTT. V usage is TRBV11-3 and J usage is TRBJ2-2; TRBD2 aligns across 8 bases. Germline assignment: CDR1 SGHNT and CDR2 YENEEA. J was trimmed by 5 bases and V by 2 bases; bases with no gene match: 1. CDR3 length: 14 residues.

The V call is TRBV5-1, the J call TRBJ1-2; D is unclear. The CDR3 length is 14 residues. The V end was cut by 4 bases, the J end by 5 bases, with 15 bases between. Germline-derived CDR1 and CDR2 are SGHRS and YFSETQ. CDR3 protein: CASSPQWQIYGYTF. The CDR3 DNA reads as TGCGCCAGCAGCCCACAGTGGCAGATATATGGCTACACCTTC.

This clone has just one count. The V and J genes are TRBV25-1 and TRBJ2-5; perhaps D is TRBD1 or TRBD2 (5 bases each). Germline CDR1 reads MGHDK; CDR2 reads SYGVNS. Between the trimmed V and J ends, which lost 2 bases and 9 bases, there was a span of 13 bases. The CDR3 spans 13 residues. This chain's CDR3 is CASSEGTAAAQYF. In nucleotides, the CDR3 is TGTGCCAGCAGTGAAGGGACGGCGGCGGCCCAGTACTTC.

V gene TRBV6-5 combines with J gene TRBJ2-7; D may be TRBD1 (6 bases). The CDR3 length is 14 residues. Germline-derived CDR1 and CDR2 are MNHEY and SVGAGI. Trimming cost V 2 bases and J 3 bases, with 11 bases left between them. CDR3 loop: CASSYTRGGYEQYF. The CDR3 region has the DNA TGTGCCAGCAGTTACACCAGGGGCGGCTACGAGCAGTACTTC.

J is TRBJ1-3 and V is TRBV7-2; the D gene is possibly TRBD1 (5 bases). CDR1 and CDR2 from the germline V gene are SGHTA and FQGNSA. This CDR3 is 15 amino acids long. Trimming left V 1 base short and J 5 bases short, with 12 bases between. The CDR3 sequence is CASSLEGAGRNTIYF. The CDR3 coding sequence is TGTGCCAGCAGCTTAGAAGGGGCGGGTAGAAACACCATATATTTT.

V gene TRBV5-1 combines with J gene TRBJ1-1; D gene uncertain. The germline V gene has CDR1 SGHRS and CDR2 YFSETQ. Trimming pared 0 bases from V and 4 bases from J, leaving 7 bases between. This CDR3 has 13 residues. The CDR3 nucleotides read TGCGCCAGCAGCTTGGCCAGTACCACTGAAGCTTTCTTT. This encodes CASSLASTTEAFF.

This clone appeared a few times. J is TRBJ2-1 and V is TRBV6-4; TRBD2 might be the D (5 bases). The V end was cut by 2 bases, the J end by 5 bases, with 7 bases between. This CDR3 is built from 13 residues. Germline loops: CDR1 MRHNA, CDR2 SNTAGT. DNA for the CDR3: TGTGCCAGCAGTGACGGGAGACACAATGAGCAGTTCTTC. This encodes CASSDGRHNEQFF.

V gene TRBV5-6 combines with J gene TRBJ2-7; a weak D match, TRBD2 (6 bases). The CDR3 length is 15 residues. Per germline, CDR1 SGHDT and CDR2 YYEEEE. V lost 2 bases, J lost 2 bases, and 14 bases lay in between. The CDR3 sequence: CASSLAGAITYEQYF. The CDR3 DNA sequence: TGTGCCAGCAGCTTAGCGGGTGCCATAACCTACGAGCAGTACTTC.

V gene TRBV14 combines with J gene TRBJ2-5; D gene unclear. Deletions cut 2 bases from V and 5 bases from J, with 12 bases between. CDR1 and CDR2 (germline): SGHDN, FVKESK. This CDR3 region has 14 residues. CDR3 sequence: CASSQLGLVETQYF. In DNA, the CDR3 is TGTGCCAGCAGCCAACTAGGCCTTGTGGAGACCCAGTACTTC.

This clone was found once. The chain carries TRBV28 and TRBJ2-7, with D possibly matching TRBD2 (5 bases). The germline CDR1 and CDR2 sequences are MDHEN and SYDVKM. V lost 5 bases to trimming and J lost 9 bases, with 17 bases between them. CDR3 length: 13 residues. CDR3 in amino acids: CASSPDLGGVQYF. The CDR3 DNA follows: TGTGCCAGCAGTCCGGACCTCGGAGGAGTGCAGTACTTC. Together with reference TRBV28 and TRBJ2-7, the CDR3 gives the full variable domain: DVKVTQSSRYLVKRTGEKVFLECVQDMDHENMFWYRQDPGLGLRLIYFSYDVKMKEKGDIPEGYSVSREKKERFSLILESASTNQTSMYLCASSPDLGGVQYFGPGTRLTVT.

J is TRBJ2-7 and V is TRBV29-1, with TRBD1 as a possible D gene (5 bases). CDR3 length: 11 amino acids. The germline V gene has CDR1 SQVTM and CDR2 ANQGSEA. V was shortened by 4 bases and J by 3 bases, with 7 bases between the two germline ends. This CDR3 is CSVVQGYEQYF. Written as DNA, the CDR3 is TGCAGCGTTGTCCAGGGCTACGAGCAGTACTTC.

This chain uses TRBV15 with TRBJ1-3; no firm D call. Trimming shortened V by 5 bases and J by 4 bases, and 9 bases separated the two germline ends. Germline V gives CDR1 LNHNV, CDR2 YYDKDF (reference sequence). CDR3 size: 13 residues. The chain's CDR3 is CATSAAAGNTIYF. For the CDR3, the DNA is TGTGCCACCAGCGCAGCGGCCGGAAACACCATATATTTT.

This rearrangement joins TRBV6-6 to TRBJ2-3; TRBD1 aligns across 8 bases. Germline V lookup: CDR1 MNHNY, CDR2 SVGAGI (reference sequence). J was trimmed by 3 bases and V by 2 bases; bases with no gene match: 4. The length of the CDR3 is 15 residues. The CDR3 spells CASSYGQGQTDTQYF. CDR3 DNA sequence: TGTGCCAGCAGTTACGGACAGGGTCAGACAGATACGCAGTATTTT.